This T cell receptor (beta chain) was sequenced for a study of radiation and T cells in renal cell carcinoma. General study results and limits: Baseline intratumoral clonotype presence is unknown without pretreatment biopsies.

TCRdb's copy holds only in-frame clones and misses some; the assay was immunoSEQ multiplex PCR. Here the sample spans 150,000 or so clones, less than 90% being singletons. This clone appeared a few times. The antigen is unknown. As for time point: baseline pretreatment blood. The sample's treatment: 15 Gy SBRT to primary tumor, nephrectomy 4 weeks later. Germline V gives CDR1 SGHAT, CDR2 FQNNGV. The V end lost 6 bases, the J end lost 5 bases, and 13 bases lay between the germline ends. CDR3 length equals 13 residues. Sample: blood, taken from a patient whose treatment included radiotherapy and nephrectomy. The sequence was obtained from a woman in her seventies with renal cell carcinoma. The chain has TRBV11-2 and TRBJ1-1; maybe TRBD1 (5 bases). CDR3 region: CASSHQGRTEAFF. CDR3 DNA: TGTGCCAGCAGTCATCAGGGCCGGACTGAAGCTTTCTTT.